This record covers a single T cell receptor beta chain. Its target is not known. This sample was included in a study of T cell responses to AZD1222 COVID-19 vaccine. Overall study results and limits: Repertoire sampling was restricted to post-peak T cell response timepoints. Mapped onto spike, vaccine-associated CD4 TCRs spanned it and were dominant at 160-218 and 743-854. The study found Spike-specific TCR breadth and depth rose after two AZD1222 doses. Donors were chiefly white British, with a greater number of females, and clonal diversity was perhaps underestimated.

Libraries were prepared by immunoSEQ multiplex PCR; TCRdb keeps only in-frame clonotypes and omits some of them. The data show about 110,000 clones, 65% to 85% seen once. Germline V gene sequence: CDR1 SGHTA, CDR2 FQGNSA. The CDR3 covers 15 residues. V shed 5 bases and J shed 4 bases, with 14 bases lying between them. The origin of this receptor is an adult in good health. Material: peripheral blood, obtained on day 0 of AZD1222 vaccination. The chain carries TRBV7-2 and TRBJ2-2; D may be TRBD2 (5 bases). The CDR3 loop is CASSDQVSVTGELFF. CDR3 sequence (DNA): TGTGCCAGCAGCGACCAGGTTAGCGTCACCGGGGAGCTGTTTTTT. The entire variable domain, with the rest obtained from reference TRBV7-2 and TRBJ2-2, is as follows: GAGVSQSPSNKVTEKGKDVELRCDPISGHTALYWYRQSLGQGLEFLIYFQGNSAPDKSGLPSDRFSAERTGGSVSTLTIQRTQQEDSAVYLCASSDQVSVTGELFFGEGSRLTVL.